These 19 T cell receptor beta chains were sequenced from one sample in a study of blood T cell repertoires in COVID-19. Here immunoSEQ multiplex PCR was the method, and the copy in TCRdb shows in-frame clones only, minus some. The sample holds 170,000 or so clones, around 87% seen once. The sample consisted of PBMCs or T cells enriched from blood (not recorded which). Receptor source: a woman aged 45 to 65 who had recovered from COVID-19.

The J gene is TRBJ1-1, the V gene TRBV7-2; 7 nucleotides line up with TRBD1. The germline CDR1 and CDR2 sequences are SGHTA and FQGNSA. Losses at the gene ends were 7 bases for V and 7 bases for J; bases not matched to a gene: 15. The CDR3 is 15 residues long. The CDR3 sequence: CASTPQGTVRYEAFF. CDR3 bases: TGTGCCAGCACGCCCCAGGGGACAGTGAGATATGAAGCTTTCTTT.

This clone showed up just once. The J gene is TRBJ2-2, the V gene TRBV7-7; 7 bases fit TRBD1. The CDR3 is made up of 15 amino acids. The V gene end was trimmed by 4 bases and the J gene end by 4 bases; junction bases not matched to a gene: 6. Looked up from germline, CDR1 is SSHAT and CDR2 is FNYEAQ (reference sequence). CDR3 loop: CASSSQTGPTGELFF. CDR3 bases: TGTGCCAGCAGCTCCCAGACAGGGCCCACCGGGGAGCTGTTTTTT.

V is TRBV11-2 and J is TRBJ1-4, with D unclear. V was clipped by 0 bases and J by 5 bases, with 10 bases between them. In germline, CDR1 is SGHAT, CDR2 FQNNGV. CDR3 size: 15 residues. CDR3 amino acids: CASSLEAARNEKLFF. CDR3 nucleotides: TGTGCCAGCAGCTTAGAAGCCGCGCGGAATGAAAAACTGTTTTTT.

The CDR3 DNA reads TGTGCCAGCAGCTTGGAAATAGCGGGGGGGCCGGAGACCCAGTACTTC. This gives the protein CASSLEIAGGPETQYF. The chain uses TRBV5-4 and TRBJ2-5, with 11 positions matching TRBD2. The CDR3 covers 16 residues. The trim removed 0 bases at V and 5 bases at J, leaving 6 bases unmatched. CDR1 and CDR2 (germline): SGHNT, YYREEE (reference sequence).

This chain links TRBV18 with TRBJ1-5; D is possibly TRBD1 (5 bases). Germline V CDR1 and CDR2: KGHSH, LQKENI. The CDR3 runs 15 residues. V was pared by 1 base and J by 1 base, with 8 bases between. Here the CDR3 reads CASSPLSGSNQPQHF. For the CDR3, the DNA is TGTGCCAGCTCACCACTCTCAGGGAGCAATCAGCCCCAGCATTTT.

This chain connects TRBV4-3 to TRBJ2-1; D is possibly TRBD2 (7 bases). The V gene lost 1 base and the J gene lost 5 bases, with 30 bases spanning the gap. Germline V lookup: CDR1 LGHNA, CDR2 YSLEER. This CDR3 region has 21 residues. The CDR3 DNA is TGCGCCAGCAGCCAAGTTAAAGGGGGTATGGCGGGGGACCGCGGGGACAATGAGCAGTTCTTC. This encodes CASSQVKGGMAGDRGDNEQFF.

The rearrangement joins TRBV18 to TRBJ2-2, with 10 positions matching TRBD2. Looked up from germline, CDR1 is KGHSH and CDR2 is LQKENI. The V and J ends lost 5 bases and 1 base, in that order; junction bases with no gene match: 10. This CDR3 spans 18 amino acids. CDR3 bases: TGTGCCAGCTCATCTCTCCCTAGCGGGGGTGAGAACACCGGGGAGCTGTTTTTT. It yields the protein CASSSLPSGGENTGELFF.

The chain couples TRBV19 to TRBJ1-3; D may be TRBD1 (5 bases). The V end lost 3 bases, the J end lost 3 bases, and 9 bases lay between the germline ends. The CDR3 has 14 amino acids. Germline V CDR1 and CDR2: LNHDA, SQIVND (reference sequence). CDR3 DNA sequence: TGTGCCAGTAGTATTAGGGGCCTTGGAAACACCATATATTTT. Translated: CASSIRGLGNTIYF.

The V and J genes are TRBV6-1 and TRBJ1-1, with 7 bases aligning to TRBD1. After removal of 2 bases from V and 7 bases from J, the junction contained 4 bases not matched to a gene. The CDR3 loop spans 13 amino acids. CDR1 is MNHNS, CDR2 SASEGT, per germline. CDR3 sequence reads: CASSEMGTDEAFF. CDR3 in DNA: TGTGCCAGCAGTGAAATGGGGACAGATGAAGCTTTCTTT.

The chain carries TRBV25-1 and TRBJ2-1, with D maybe TRBD2 (5 bases). Looked up from germline, CDR1 is MGHDK and CDR2 is SYGVNS. The length of the CDR3 is 13 residues. V was pared by 3 bases and J by 4 bases, with 7 bases between. CDR3 amino acids: CASSDGGYNEQFF. Here the CDR3 DNA reads TGTGCCAGCAGTGATGGCGGGTACAATGAGCAGTTCTTC.

This chain links TRBV7-3 with TRBJ1-2; 9 nucleotides line up with TRBD1. This CDR3 has 14 amino acids. CDR1 and CDR2 (germline): SGHTA, FQGTGA. Trimming removed 5 bases from V and 7 bases from J; junction bases left unmatched: 8. The CDR3 loop is CASSPGQGNRGYTF. The CDR3 region has the DNA TGTGCCAGCAGCCCGGGACAGGGAAACCGTGGCTACACCTTC.

V usage is TRBV6-2 or TRBV6-3 and J usage is TRBJ2-3; D perhaps matches TRBD2 (6 bases). V lost 8 bases and J lost 0, with 12 bases in between. From germline, CDR1 is MNHEY and CDR2 SVGEGT. The CDR3 length is 14 residues. CDR3 region: CASGRGDSTDTQYF. CDR3 DNA sequence: TGTGCCAGCGGCCGCGGGGATAGCACAGATACGCAGTATTTT.

The chain uses TRBV5-1 and TRBJ2-6, with a tentative D call TRBD1 (6 bases). This CDR3 has 16 amino acids. Germline V gene sequence: CDR1 SGHRS, CDR2 YFSETQ. Deletions cut 3 bases from V and 0 bases from J, with 10 bases between. The chain's CDR3 is CASSWGQASGANVLTF. CDR3 in DNA: TGCGCCAGCAGCTGGGGGCAGGCCTCTGGGGCCAACGTCCTGACTTTC.

This clone showed up just once. The V and J genes are TRBV7-3 and TRBJ2-1; 11 positions agree with TRBD2. After removal of 4 bases from V and 9 bases from J, the junction contained 5 bases not matched to a gene. The germline V gene has CDR1 SGHTA and CDR2 FQGTGA. The CDR3 has 14 residues. For the CDR3, the DNA is TGTGCCAGCAGCTCCACCGGGACTAGCGGTGAGCAGTTCTTC. Translation gives CASSSTGTSGEQFF.

V usage is TRBV24-1 and J usage is TRBJ2-7, with D tentatively TRBD2 (5 bases). Per germline, CDR1 KGHDR and CDR2 SFDVKD. V was shortened by 9 bases and J by 5 bases, with 10 bases between the two germline ends. The CDR3 runs 11 residues. As DNA, the CDR3 is TGTGCCACCGTCGGGGTTCACGAGCAGTACTTC. Translating gives CATVGVHEQYF.

V and J are TRBV6-5 and TRBJ1-1, with 8 bases that match TRBD1. V shed 6 bases, J shed 3 bases, and the junction held 6 bases outside the gene matches. The germline gives CDR1 MNHEY, CDR2 SVGAGI. CDR3 size: 14 residues. Here the CDR3 reads CASSLQGGYTEAFF. For the CDR3, the DNA is TGTGCCAGCAGCTTACAGGGGGGGTACACTGAAGCTTTCTTT.

V gene TRBV6-5 combines with J gene TRBJ1-2, with D maybe TRBD1 (5 bases). Germline loops: CDR1 MNHEY, CDR2 SVGAGI. V lost 8 bases and J 4 bases, leaving 14 bases between the germline ends. This CDR3 is built from 13 residues. In nucleotides, the CDR3 is TGTGCCAGCGCCCGGGACTGGCCCTATGGCTACACCTTC. Its protein is CASARDWPYGYTF.

The V and J genes are TRBV5-1 and TRBJ1-2, with 9 bases that match TRBD1. This CDR3 region has 15 residues. Germline CDR1 is SGHRS and CDR2 is YFSETQ. V lost 3 bases, J lost 7 bases, and 10 bases stayed unmatched. CDR3 region: CASSSTGTGQGGYTF. The CDR3 coding sequence is TGCGCCAGCAGCTCAACCGGGACAGGGCAGGGTGGCTACACCTTC.

The chain uses TRBV6-1 and TRBJ1-1; no clear D. CDR3 length equals 15 residues. Trimming shortened V by 3 bases and J by 6 bases, and 17 bases separated the two germline ends. CDR1 and CDR2 from the germline V gene are MNHNS and SASEGT. The CDR3 here is CASSDPRLVSAEAFF. The CDR3 DNA follows: TGTGCCAGCAGTGACCCCCGGCTGGTGAGCGCTGAAGCTTTCTTT.